This entry concerns a single T cell receptor beta chain. The CDR3 is made up of 17 amino acids. V was trimmed by 1 base and J by 6 bases, leaving 16 bases between them. Germline values: CDR1 LGHDT, CDR2 YNNKEL (reference sequence). Profiled with immunoSEQ multiplex PCR; TCRdb holds only in-frame clones, not every one. The top ten hold about 3.2% of the sample, which has around 60,000 clones, roughly 87% seen once. This sample is part of a study of blood T cell repertoires in COVID-19. Study-wide background: PBMCs, B-cell-depleted T cells, or T cells were the source of the cDNA or gDNA that made up the material.

The chain uses TRBV3-1 (or the pseudogene TRBV3-2) and TRBJ1-6, with no clear D. The sequence came from a man aged 50 to 59 with active COVID-19. Material for sequencing was peripheral blood. The CDR3 is CASSQGASNSRNSPLHF. CDR3 nucleotides: TGTGCCAGCAGCCAAGGAGCAAGTAACTCTCGTAATTCACCCCTCCACTTT.